This TCR beta chain emerged from a study of T cell responses to AZD1222 COVID-19 vaccine. With 0 bases removed from V and 0 bases from J, the gap between germline ends came to 11 bases. Germline-derived CDR1 and CDR2 are MNHNY and SVGAGI (reference sequence). CDR3 length: 16 amino acids. Libraries were prepared by immunoSEQ multiplex PCR; TCRdb keeps only in-frame clonotypes and omits some of them. The data contain 100,000 to 130,000 clones, around 90% of them singletons. This TCR was recovered from an adult in good health. Specimen: peripheral blood, collected on day 0 of MenACWY control vaccination. The genes are TRBV6-6 and TRBJ1-2; D unclear. The CDR3 loop is CASSYSNKDANYGYTF. CDR3 coding DNA: TGTGCCAGCAGTTACTCGAATAAGGACGCTAACTATGGCTACACCTTC.